These T cell receptor beta chains were read from a single sample in a study of T cell responses to AZD1222 COVID-19 vaccine. Some clones are missing from TCRdb's copy, which holds only in-frame ones; the method was immunoSEQ multiplex PCR. The sample contains some 140,000 clones, approximately 92% of which appear only once. Material: peripheral blood, obtained 28 days after the second AZD1222 dose. The origin of the receptors is an adult who received the AZD1222 COVID-19 vaccine. The CDR3 runs from the conserved cysteine through the conserved F or W. Each record gives: D gene, V gene, clone size, J gene, CDR3 DNA, CDR3 protein. A D gene is named only where the DNA matches it firmly. Clone size is given for some rows only: seen once, a few or many times, or a class if the clone is expanded.

.	TRBV6-2/TRBV6-3	.	TRBJ1-5	TGTGCCAGCAGTTACGGGGCCGAACAGCCCCAGCATTTT	CASSYGAEQPQHF
.	TRBV19	once	TRBJ1-2	TGTGCCAGTAGTATAGAAGAGGGTTACTATGGCTACACCTTC	CASSIEEGYYGYTF
TRBD1	TRBV25-1	.	TRBJ1-1	TGTGCCAGCAGTGAGGGGCAGGGGGCTGAAGCTTTCTTT	CASSEGQGAEAFF
.	TRBV5-1	.	TRBJ2-2	TGCGCCAGCACCACACAGGGAAGGGACACCGGGGAGCTGTTTTTT	CASTTQGRDTGELFF
.	TRBV7-9	.	TRBJ1-1	TGTGCCAGCAGCTTAGACCGGAACACTGAAGCTTTCTTT	CASSLDRNTEAFF
.	TRBV19	.	TRBJ1-6	TGTGCCAGTAGTATAGTGAGCTCCTATAATTCACCCCTCCACTTT	CASSIVSSYNSPLHF
.	TRBV5-1	.	TRBJ1-5	TGCGCCAGCAGCTTGGGGGCCAGCCGCAATCAGCCCCAGCATTTT	CASSLGASRNQPQHF
.	TRBV18	.	TRBJ1-4	TGTGCCAGCTCACCGAGAGGCCCCGGGGCAGCACCTAATGAAAAACTGTTTTTT	CASSPRGPGAAPNEKLFF
TRBD2	TRBV7-3	once	TRBJ2-1	TGTGCCAGCAGCTTAATGGGACTAGTAGGTGAGCAGTTCTTC	CASSLMGLVGEQFF
TRBD1	TRBV11-2	.	TRBJ1-2	TGTGCCAGCAGTCGAGACAGGGGAAGCTATGGCTACACCTTC	CASSRDRGSYGYTF
.	TRBV21-1	.	TRBJ2-7	TGTGCCAGCAGCAGAAAAACAGGTAGCGAGTCCTACGAGCAGTACTTC	CASSRKTGSESYEQYF
.	TRBV21-1	.	TRBJ1-1	TGTGCCAGCAGCAGCAGATCAGGGAACACTGAAGCTTTCTTT	CASSSRSGNTEAFF
.	TRBV6-5	.	TRBJ1-2	TGTGCCAGCAGTTCCGGGACCGACTATGGCTACACCTTC	CASSSGTDYGYTF